The 32 T cell receptor beta chains below were found in one sample sequenced in a study of CXCR3-negative and CXCR3-positive naive CD8 T cells. No antigens are known for them. Findings of the study overall: Greater hydrophobicity was found in TRB CDR3s of CXCR3-positive naive cells than of CXCR3-negative naive cells.

cDNA libraries for TRB were generated by 5' RACE incorporating UMI labels. TCRdb reprocessed the 5' RACE reads, keeping one entry per CDR3 protein, no DNA. The sample includes around 160,000 distinct CDR3 sequences. Sequencing used naive CXCR3+ CD8+ T cells from blood. The subset: CD45RO-CCR7+CD27+CD95- naive CD8+ T cells expressing CXCR3 (TNR3+). Every receptor here comes from a human donor in good health. Some clones in this sample may be carry-over from other donors' samples.

The V call is TRBV27, the J call TRBJ2-7. The CDR3 contains 14 residues. Germline V gene sequence: CDR1 MNHEY, CDR2 SMNVEV (reference sequence). CDR3 in amino acids: CASSLTALYNEQYF.

The chain links TRBV10-2 to TRBJ2-1; TCRdb outputs TRBD1, but without DNA this stays unchecked. The CDR3 consists of 15 residues. The germline gives CDR1 WSHSY, CDR2 SAAADI. CDR3 in amino acids: CASSEGQGLHNEQFF.

CDR3 sequence: CASSGGQAYNEQFF. The genes are TRBV5-1 and TRBJ2-1; lacking DNA, the TRBD1 call made by TCRdb goes unchecked. The length of the CDR3 is 14 residues. The germline CDR1 and CDR2 sequences are SGHRS and YFSETQ.

This CDR3 is CASSNGGYSGAFF. The chain joins TRBV6-5 to TRBJ1-1; TCRdb calls TRBD1, which cannot be checked without DNA. Germline V gene sequence: CDR1 MNHEY, CDR2 SVGAGI. The CDR3 has 13 residues.

The gene calls are TRBV7-3 and TRBJ2-1; the D call from TCRdb, TRBD1, cannot be confirmed without DNA. The length of the CDR3 is 14 residues. Germline loops: CDR1 SGHTA, CDR2 FQGTGA. CDR3 sequence: CASSLTGSGDEQFF.

This chain connects TRBV5-3 to TRBJ2-1; there is no DNA to check the TCRdb D call of TRBD1. TRBV5-3 is noted as an ORF with a role that remains uncertain. The CDR3 is 14 residues long. The CDR3 is CARSLGTPGNEQFF.

The chain links TRBV20-1 to TRBJ2-1; the TCRdb D gene call, TRBD1, has no DNA to confirm it. Germline CDR1 reads DFQATT; CDR2 reads SNEGSKA (reference sequence). The CDR3 covers 13 residues. The CDR3 region is CSVRPRGYNEQFF.

CDR3 region: CASSEDTGNTIYF. This sequence joins TRBV25-1 and TRBJ1-3. This CDR3 is 13 amino acids long. Germline lookup yields CDR1 MGHDK and CDR2 SYGVNS.

The chain employs TRBV21-1 and TRBJ2-7; TCRdb proposes TRBD2, but this gene call is untestable without DNA. TRBV21-1 is tagged as a pseudogene. The CDR3 runs to 16 residues. CDR3 sequence reads: CASKPDSGGFSYEQYF.

The chain recombines TRBV7-6 with TRBJ2-7; TCRdb's assignment of TRBD1 cannot be checked, as there is no DNA. The V gene's germline CDR1 is SGHVS and CDR2 FNYEAQ. CDR3 length: 17 residues. CDR3 sequence: CASSLDRGPTTTYEQYF.

The chain employs TRBV20-1 and TRBJ2-5; the TCRdb D gene call, TRBD1, has no DNA to confirm it. Germline CDR1 reads DFQATT; CDR2 reads SNEGSKA (reference sequence). There are 13 residues in the CDR3. The CDR3 sequence is CSARLRGVETQYF.

The chain is built from TRBV29-1 and TRBJ2-7; the D call of TRBD2 rests on TCRdb alone, since no DNA is present to check it. This CDR3 is built from 14 residues. Germline values: CDR1 SQVTM, CDR2 ANQGSEA. The CDR3 protein is CSVVGLAGGYEQYF.

This rearrangement joins TRBV30 to TRBJ2-1; TCRdb's D gene call, TRBD2, goes unchecked for lack of DNA. The CDR3 runs 12 residues. The V gene's germline CDR1 is GTSNPN and CDR2 SVGIG (reference sequence). The chain's CDR3 is CSGTSGGNEQFF.

The rearrangement links TRBV3-1 to TRBJ2-2; TCRdb gives TRBD2 as the D gene, but with no DNA this cannot be confirmed. There are 15 residues in the CDR3. Germline loops: CDR1 LGHDT, CDR2 YNNKEL (reference sequence). The CDR3 is CASSQVAGFVGELFF.

V usage is TRBV7-2 and J usage is TRBJ2-3; there is no DNA to check the TCRdb D call of TRBD2. From germline, CDR1 is SGHTA and CDR2 FQGNSA. The CDR3 has 19 residues. The CDR3: CASSHPGLAGRLGEDTQYF.

The CDR3 sequence is CASDLGTRGPNEQFF. The V call is TRBV19, the J call TRBJ2-1; TCRdb picks TRBD2, but there is no DNA to check that call. CDR1 and CDR2 (germline): LNHDA, SQIVND (reference sequence). The CDR3 loop spans 15 amino acids.

The J gene is TRBJ2-7, the V gene TRBV4-3; TCRdb's assignment of TRBD2 cannot be checked, as there is no DNA. Germline V gene data show CDR1 as LGHNA and CDR2 as YSLEER. The CDR3 contains 15 residues. CDR3 loop: CASSQDERPSYEQYF.

This chain connects TRBV7-9 to TRBJ2-7. The CDR3 runs 14 residues. Germline CDR1 SEHNR, CDR2 FQNEAQ (reference sequence). This chain's CDR3 is CASSLGQVPYEQYF.

This rearrangement joins TRBV28 to TRBJ1-6; the TCRdb call, TRBD1, lacks DNA for checking. The CDR3 sequence is 16 residues long. Germline V gene sequence: CDR1 MDHEN, CDR2 SYDVKM. The CDR3 loop is CASSSDRVSLNSPLHF. The variable domain in full, completed from reference TRBV28 and TRBJ1-6, reads DVKVTQSSRYLVKRTGEKVFLECVQDMDHENMFWYRQDPGLGLRLIYFSYDVKMKEKGDIPEGYSVSREKKERFSLILESASTNQTSMYLCASSSDRVSLNSPLHFGNGTRLTVT.

The chain couples TRBV5-1 to TRBJ2-1; no DNA is available, so the TRBD2 call from TCRdb remains unchecked. The CDR3 is made up of 14 amino acids. The germline V gene has CDR1 SGHRS and CDR2 YFSETQ. The CDR3 reads CASTETSEGNEQFF.

The gene calls are TRBV30 and TRBJ1-1; there is no DNA to check the TCRdb D call of TRBD1. This CDR3 is 13 amino acids long. CDR1 is GTSNPN and CDR2 is SVGIG in the germline V gene (reference sequence). The CDR3 sequence: CAWGFDREGEAFF.

This rearrangement joins TRBV15 to TRBJ2-3; the TCRdb D gene call, TRBD2, has no DNA to confirm it. CDR3 length equals 12 residues. CDR1 LNHNV and CDR2 YYDKDF come from the germline V gene (reference sequence). The CDR3: CATSRGQDTQYF.

The gene calls are TRBV7-9 and TRBJ2-1; with no DNA, the TCRdb D assignment of TRBD2 cannot be verified. The CDR3 has 18 residues. In germline, CDR1 is SEHNR, CDR2 FQNEAQ (reference sequence). CDR3: CASTRYPGLAGLYNEQFF.

The chain has TRBV7-2 and TRBJ2-5; TCRdb calls TRBD1, which cannot be checked without DNA. The CDR3 covers 15 residues. Germline V gene sequence: CDR1 SGHTA, CDR2 FQGNSA. CDR3 sequence: CASSLEIGMQETQYF.

The chain has TRBV11-3 and TRBJ2-7; TCRdb designates TRBD2, a call that cannot be tested without DNA. CDR1 is SGHNT and CDR2 is YENEEA in the germline V gene. The CDR3 covers 15 residues. CDR3 amino acids: CASSLRASGVYEQYF.

V usage is TRBV7-9 and J usage is TRBJ2-3. Germline V gene data show CDR1 as SEHNR and CDR2 as FQNEAQ (reference sequence). CDR3 size: 14 residues. The CDR3 here is CASNLLPAADTQYF.

The chain is built from TRBV6-2 or TRBV6-3 and TRBJ2-5; the D call of TRBD2 rests on TCRdb alone, since no DNA is present to check it. CDR1 and CDR2 (germline): MNHEY, SVGEGT. There are 15 residues in the CDR3. CDR3 in amino acids: CASSYTPTSPGTQYF.

The chain joins TRBV7-2 to TRBJ2-7; TCRdb designates TRBD2, a call that cannot be tested without DNA. Germline V lookup: CDR1 SGHTA, CDR2 FQGNSA. CDR3 size: 16 residues. The CDR3 protein is CASSLERDLSTYEQYF. Based on the CDR3 plus reference TRBV7-2 and TRBJ2-7, the full variable domain is GAGVSQSPSNKVTEKGKDVELRCDPISGHTALYWYRQSLGQGLEFLIYFQGNSAPDKSGLPSDRFSAERTGGSVSTLTIQRTQQEDSAVYLCASSLERDLSTYEQYFGPGTRLTVT.

The chain couples TRBV4-3 to TRBJ2-2; TCRdb's D call of TRBD2 is untestable without DNA. The CDR3 contains 15 residues. CDR1 LGHNA and CDR2 YSLEER come from the germline V gene. This CDR3 is CASSQGTSNTGELFF.

This chain links TRBV12-3 or TRBV12-4 with TRBJ2-7; the D call from TCRdb, TRBD1, cannot be confirmed without DNA. The CDR3 sequence is 14 residues long. CDR3 region: CASSLQGLSYEQYF.

V is TRBV28 and J is TRBJ2-5; TCRdb's D gene call, TRBD1, goes unchecked for lack of DNA. This CDR3 region has 15 residues. Germline V gene sequence: CDR1 MDHEN, CDR2 SYDVKM. The CDR3 protein is CASSLRDRGQETQYF.

The rearrangement joins TRBV5-6 to TRBJ2-1; TCRdb's D gene call, TRBD2, goes unchecked for lack of DNA. Germline-derived CDR1 and CDR2 are SGHDT and YYEEEE. This CDR3 has 11 amino acids. CDR3 sequence: CASSFSGREFF.